One and the same sample provided the 7 T cell receptor beta chains below, sequenced in a study of blood T cell repertoires in COVID-19. The assay was immunoSEQ multiplex PCR, and TCRdb's table has in-frame clones only and misses some. The sample records a few hundred thousand clones, approximately 83% being singletons. Specimen: PBMCs or T cells enriched from blood (not recorded which). All receptors come from a man under 40 who had recovered from COVID-19.

V and J are TRBV7-6 and TRBJ2-5; possibly TRBD2 for D (6 bases). The germline V gene has CDR1 SGHVS and CDR2 FNYEAQ. Trimming shortened V by 5 bases and J by 8 bases, and 21 bases separated the two germline ends. This CDR3 is built from 15 residues. Written as DNA, the CDR3 is TGTGCCAGCAGCGCCAAGGGTGCGGGATATGAAACCCAGTACTTC. It yields the protein CASSAKGAGYETQYF.

This chain uses TRBV12-3 or TRBV12-4 with TRBJ2-5; D is possibly TRBD1 (5 bases). The ends were cut back, 4 bases at V and 10 bases at J, with 13 bases in the middle. The CDR3 is 12 amino acids. In nucleotides, the CDR3 is TGTGCCAGCAGTTACCAAACAGGTGACCAGTACTTC. It is translated as CASSYQTGDQYF.

The chain carries TRBV7-2 and TRBJ1-2, with D tentatively TRBD1 (5 bases). CDR1 is SGHTA, CDR2 FQGNSA, per germline. Trimming removed 0 bases at V and 4 bases at J, with 15 bases between. The CDR3 sequence is 16 residues long. The CDR3 loop reads CASSLAGRAGIYGYTF. In DNA, the CDR3 is TGTGCCAGCAGCTTAGCGGGTCGTGCAGGGATCTATGGCTACACCTTC.

This chain links TRBV29-1 with TRBJ2-5; the match to TRBD2 covers 9 bases. The CDR3 has 14 residues. Germline V gene sequence: CDR1 SQVTM, CDR2 ANQGSEA. The ends lost 4 bases at V and 2 bases at J; junction bases unmatched: 5. CDR3 in amino acids: CSVARLAAQETQYF. DNA for the CDR3: TGCAGCGTTGCCCGACTAGCGGCGCAAGAGACCCAGTACTTC.

The chain links TRBV4-3 to TRBJ1-2; D possibly corresponds to TRBD1 (5 bases). The V end was cut by 1 base, the J end by 5 bases, with 8 bases between. The germline gives CDR1 LGHNA, CDR2 YSLEER. The CDR3 sequence is 13 residues long. This CDR3 is CASSQGGVYGYTF. In DNA form, the CDR3 reads TGCGCCAGCAGCCAAGGGGGCGTTTATGGCTACACCTTC.

This chain connects TRBV5-4 to TRBJ2-7; 11 bases fit TRBD1. The germline gives CDR1 SGHNT, CDR2 YYREEE (reference sequence). V lost 3 bases, J lost 3 bases, and 5 bases stayed unmatched. This CDR3 contains 15 residues. The CDR3 sequence is CASSSGQGARYEQYF. Here the CDR3 DNA reads TGTGCCAGCAGCTCCGGACAGGGGGCGCGCTACGAGCAGTACTTC.

J is TRBJ2-2 and V is TRBV7-6; D might be TRBD1 (6 bases). The CDR3 is made up of 17 amino acids. Trimming pared 5 bases from V and 0 bases from J, leaving 16 bases between. From germline, CDR1 is SGHVS and CDR2 FNYEAQ. The CDR3 is CASSPEGVPPNTGELFF. CDR3 DNA sequence: TGTGCCAGCAGCCCCGAGGGGGTCCCACCGAACACCGGGGAGCTGTTTTTT.